A single sample gave rise to the 22 T cell receptor beta chains below, sequenced in a study of regulatory T cells in long-lasting Graves disease. According to the study, TCR beta libraries were built with iRepertoire HTBI primers and CDR3-region Arm-PCR. Via MiXCR, TCRdb re-called the multiplex PCR reads, giving one row per CDR3 protein. The table records about 500,000 distinct CDR3 sequences, 12% of them present only once. Time point given: newly diagnosed GD, antithyroid drugs for less than 3 months. After RNA was extracted from PBMCs, the TCR library was made from it. The same sample was also used in a study of T cells in Graves' hyperthyroidism and ophthalmopathy.

Sequencing used peripheral blood mononuclear cells (PBMCs), obtained at new diagnosis, from a patient treated with antithyroid drugs. The receptors stem from a woman aged 25 to 39 with Graves disease.

This clonotype has more than one count but fewer than ten. V and J are TRBV20-1 and TRBJ1-5, with unresolved D. Germline V gene data show CDR1 as DFQATT and CDR2 as SNEGSKA (reference sequence). The CDR3 length is 11 residues. V dropped 1 base and J dropped 5 bases, with 3 bases sitting between them. The CDR3 nucleotides are TGCAGTGCTAGAGGGGATCAGCCCCAGCATTTT. It is translated as CSARGDQPQHF.

This clonotype has only a few counts. The chain carries TRBV5-6 and TRBJ1-1; D remains ambiguous. The germline V and J ends were trimmed by 5 bases and 2 bases, with 13 bases remaining between them. This CDR3 has 14 amino acids. Germline lookup yields CDR1 SGHDT and CDR2 YYEEEE. CDR3 sequence reads: CASSYFGPNTEAFF. CDR3 bases: TGTGCCAGCAGTTATTTCGGACCCAACACTGAAGCTTTCTTT.

On this clonotype itself: A much larger clone lies a single base off, so this may be a read error. The chain combines TRBV27 with TRBJ2-1; D uncertain. Germline V CDR1 and CDR2: MNHEY, SMNVEV (reference sequence). This CDR3 spans 13 amino acids. The V and J ends lost 5 bases and 9 bases respectively, with 14 bases between them. CDR3 sequence (DNA): TGTGCCAGCAGTACACCTTCTAGTAGTGAGCAGTTCTTC. The encoded protein is CASSTPSSSEQFF.

The chain combines TRBV19 with TRBJ2-5; perhaps D is TRBD1 or TRBD2 (5 bases each). V was trimmed by 1 base and J by 5 bases, leaving 11 bases between them. The CDR3 is 14 residues long. Germline V gene sequence: CDR1 LNHDA, CDR2 SQIVND (reference sequence). The CDR3 region is CASSIGGEGETQYF. The CDR3 nucleotides read TGTGCCAGTAGTATAGGGGGAGAGGGGGAGACCCAGTACTTC.

This clonotype was detected many times. The chain has TRBV5-5 and TRBJ2-7, with D perhaps assigned TRBD1 or TRBD2 (5 bases each). Trimming removed 5 bases from V and 3 bases from J, with 18 bases in between. Per germline, CDR1 SGHKS and CDR2 YYEKEE (reference sequence). The CDR3 sequence is 15 residues long. The CDR3 region is CASRTLAGSLYEQYF. The CDR3 DNA is TGTGCCAGCAGGACCCTGGCAGGGAGTCTCTACGAGCAGTACTTC.

This clonotype was seen repeatedly, ten times or more. The genes are TRBV19 and TRBJ2-3, with TRBD2 matching over 8 bases. CDR3 length equals 16 residues. The J segment lost 2 bases and the V segment lost 7 bases, leaving 11 bases of the junction unmatched. Germline V lookup: CDR1 LNHDA, CDR2 SQIVND (reference sequence). CDR3 nucleotide sequence: TGTGCCAGTACCTCGGTTGCGGGAGGATACACAGATACGCAGTATTTT. It yields the protein CASTSVAGGYTDTQYF.

With regard to this clonotype: With a far larger clone one base away, a read error is the likely cause. The V call is TRBV2, the J call TRBJ2-7; 8 positions match TRBD1. The CDR3 runs 16 residues. Germline values: CDR1 SNHLY, CDR2 FYNNEI. The CDR3 DNA reads as TGTGCCGGCAGTTTACCCAGTTGGACAGGGTCCTACGAGCAGTACTTC. Encoded protein: CAGSLPSWTGSYEQYF.

This clonotype was counted a few times. The chain is built from TRBV15 and TRBJ2-5; D remains unclear. Germline assignment: CDR1 LNHNV and CDR2 YYDKDF (reference sequence). V gave up 0 bases and J gave up 7 bases, with 6 bases separating them. This CDR3 has 12 amino acids. This CDR3 reads CATSRDHTTQYF. The CDR3 coding sequence is TGTGCCACCAGCAGAGATCACACGACCCAGTACTTC.

This clonotype was recorded a few times. The chain joins TRBV12-3 or TRBV12-4 to TRBJ2-1, with 9 bases lining up with TRBD2. V lost 5 bases and J lost 1; bases outside the gene matches: 15. The CDR3 has 19 residues. The CDR3 nucleotides are TGTGCCAGCAGTATCGGAGGCGGGAGGGCCCTCGGGTCCTACAATGAGCAGTTCTTC. Translation gives CASSIGGGRALGSYNEQFF.

The gene calls are TRBV20-1 and TRBJ2-7; D possibly uses TRBD1 or TRBD2 (5 bases each). The CDR3 totals 14 residues. The V gene's germline CDR1 is DFQATT and CDR2 SNEGSKA (reference sequence). The V gene lost 6 bases and the J gene lost 7 bases, with 22 bases spanning the gap. The CDR3 spells CSAETGAHVEEQYF. In DNA, the CDR3 is TGCAGTGCAGAAACCGGGGCCCATGTGGAAGAGCAGTACTTC.

V usage is TRBV2 and J usage is TRBJ1-2; no clear D. This CDR3 spans 14 amino acids. Germline CDR1 reads SNHLY; CDR2 reads FYNNEI. The ends were cut back, 5 bases at V and 4 bases at J, with 14 bases in the middle. The CDR3: CASSLEQGSYGYTF. The CDR3 DNA sequence: TGTGCCAGCAGTCTCGAGCAAGGTAGCTATGGCTACACCTTC. The whole variable domain, remainder taken from reference TRBV2 and TRBJ1-2, is EPEVTQTPSHQVTQMGQEVILRCVPISNHLYFYWYRQILGQKVEFLVSFYNNEISEKSEIFDDQFSVERPDGSNFTLKIRSTKLEDSAMYFCASSLEQGSYGYTFGSGTRLTVV.

The chain couples TRBV12-3 or TRBV12-4 to TRBJ2-7, with 12 bases identical to TRBD2. V trimming: 3 bases; J trimming: 7 bases; junction bases outside the gene matches: 19. The CDR3 spans 19 residues. The CDR3 reads CASSFQPTLNLAGGEEQYF. The CDR3 nucleotides read TGTGCCAGCAGTTTTCAACCCACACTAAATCTAGCGGGAGGGGAAGAGCAGTACTTC.

This rearrangement joins TRBV19 to TRBJ2-1, with 7 bases aligning to TRBD2. The CDR3 length is 15 residues. The V segment lost 5 bases and the J segment 2 bases; nucleotides outside the gene matches: 6. Germline-derived CDR1 and CDR2 are LNHDA and SQIVND (reference sequence). Here the CDR3 reads CASSPREGPYNEQFF. CDR3 nucleotide sequence: TGTGCCAGTAGTCCCAGGGAGGGACCCTACAATGAGCAGTTCTTC.

This sequence joins TRBV28 and TRBJ1-1; no clear D. Per germline, CDR1 MDHEN and CDR2 SYDVKM. Trimming took off 7 bases at V and 0 bases at J, with 15 bases between the two ends. This CDR3 contains 15 residues. The CDR3 DNA is TGTGCCAGCACCAAGGCTGGGTACATGAACACTGAAGCTTTCTTT. It codes for CASTKAGYMNTEAFF.

The rearrangement joins TRBV19 to TRBJ2-3, with unresolved D. V was shortened by 6 bases and J by 6 bases, with 10 bases between the two germline ends. The length of the CDR3 is 12 residues. Germline V gene data show CDR1 as LNHDA and CDR2 as SQIVND (reference sequence). CDR3 sequence (DNA): TGTGCCAGTAGCAAGGACGTCGATACGCAGTATTTT. It translates to CASSKDVDTQYF.

This clonotype turned up a few times. J is TRBJ1-2 and V is TRBV27; TRBD1 aligns across 8 bases. In germline, CDR1 is MNHEY, CDR2 SMNVEV (reference sequence). This CDR3 is 14 amino acids long. V was clipped by 6 bases and J by 3 bases; unmatched bases: 6. CDR3 DNA sequence: TGTGCCAGCAGACGGACAGGGTTGGACTATGGCTACACCTTC. It translates to CASRRTGLDYGYTF.

The chain recombines TRBV5-6 with TRBJ2-7; D unclear. Germline V gene lookup returns CDR1 SGHDT and CDR2 YYEEEE. The CDR3 contains 14 residues. V shed 2 bases and J shed 5 bases, with 14 bases lying between them. The CDR3 nucleotides are TGTGCCAGCAGCTTTGATACTGTTAACAACGAGCAGTACTTC. Its translation is CASSFDTVNNEQYF. Together with reference TRBV5-6 and TRBJ2-7, the CDR3 gives the full variable domain: DAGVTQSPTHLIKTRGQQVTLRCSPKSGHDTVSWYQQALGQGPQFIFQYYEEEERQRGNFPDRFSGHQFPNYSSELNVNALLLGDSALYLCASSFDTVNNEQYFGPGTRLTVT.

This clonotype was counted at least ten times. The chain joins TRBV20-1 to TRBJ1-1; D unclear. Germline loops: CDR1 DFQATT, CDR2 SNEGSKA (reference sequence). The CDR3 length is 13 residues. In DNA form, the CDR3 reads TGCAGGCGTGCGGCCGGCATGAACACTGAAGCTTTCTTT. It specifies CRRAAGMNTEAFF.

In regard to this clonotype: This may stem from a read error, because a much larger clone lies one nucleotide away. This chain joins TRBV6-2 or TRBV6-3 and TRBJ1-1, with D tentatively TRBD1 (5 bases). Germline lookup yields CDR1 MNHEY and CDR2 SVGEGT. The CDR3 sequence is 15 residues long. Trimming took off 6 bases at V and 5 bases at J, with 19 bases between the two ends. CDR3 residues: CASSPGIGTGTEAFF. In nucleotides, the CDR3 is TGTGCCAGCAGCCCCGGTATAGGGACCGGGACTGAAGCTTTCTTT.

This clonotype was found many times. CDR3 loop: CASSRTSSYNSPLHF. DNA for the CDR3: TGTGCCAGCAGTCGAACCAGCTCCTATAATTCACCCCTCCACTTT. The gene calls are TRBV27 and TRBJ1-6, with D hard to call. The V gene's germline CDR1 is MNHEY and CDR2 SMNVEV (reference sequence). V shed 5 bases and J shed 0 bases, with 8 bases lying between them. The CDR3 length is 15 residues.

This clonotype was seen many times. The rearrangement uses TRBV7-9 and TRBJ1-4, with D possibly TRBD1 on 5 matching bases. The CDR3 runs 14 residues. CDR1 SEHNR and CDR2 FQNEAQ come from the germline V gene (reference sequence). Trimming removed 4 bases from V and 11 bases from J, with 17 bases in between. CDR3 protein: CASSSKIGEGKLFF. CDR3 bases: TGTGCCAGCAGCTCCAAGATTGGGGAGGGGAAACTGTTTTTT.

Ten or more counts support this clonotype. The chain couples TRBV12-3 or TRBV12-4 to TRBJ1-2, with 7 bases identical to TRBD1. V trimming: 5 bases; J trimming: 4 bases; junction bases outside the gene matches: 22. The CDR3 is made up of 19 amino acids. The CDR3 nucleotides are TGTGCCAGCAGTCTTAACAGGGGCCGGCATAAGTTAGCCGCCTATGGCTACACCTTC. It codes for CASSLNRGRHKLAAYGYTF.